The clone carrying this T cell receptor (beta chain) is judged medium-sized. Its antigen is unidentified. Amplification of TCR beta used genomic DNA extracted from peripheral blood. These data come from a study of T cell repertoires in aging, cancer and after chemotherapy. Looking at the study overall: Glioblastoma patients receiving temozolomide-based therapy gave paired samples before and after chemotherapy. Study conclusions and caveats: Loss of evenness, beyond lost richness, contributed to age-related TCR diversity decline in cancer patients. Rebound thymic output was suggested by rising median generation probability during chemotherapy in each cancer cohort.

Rearranged V-D-J TRB sequences were amplified with a mixed TRB-A/B primer pool. TCRdb ran MiXCR on the multiplex PCR reads and lists one entry per CDR3 protein. This table has over 3,500 distinct CDR3 sequences, roughly a quarter appearing once. The CDR3 extends over 16 amino acids. V lost 4 bases, J lost 13 bases, and 19 bases stayed unmatched. The germline gives CDR1 ENHRY, CDR2 SYGVKD. This clonotype was obtained from a human donor with a solid tumor. The J gene is TRBJ1-1, the V gene TRBV10-3; 9 nucleotides line up with TRBD1. The material sequenced was blood. The CDR3 bases are TGTGCCATCAGTGGGAAGCCGATGGGACAGGGCCCCTCTCGTTTCTTT. Its protein is CAISGKPMGQGPSRFF.